This T cell receptor beta chain was profiled in a study of shared clonotypes between healthy human individuals (dated by TCRdb to between 2020 and 2021). Context from the whole study: The cohort comprised a couple of women and a few men aged 18 to 49 years. For each donor, CD4 naive and CD4 memory were each run on three plates, CD8 naive on two plates, and CD8 memory on one plate. Blood TCR repertoires of a handful of healthy adults were deeply sequenced to estimate repertoire size and the extent of clonotype sharing between individuals. To increase sequencing depth and limit assay-specific biases, TCR repertoire library preparation and sequencing were carried out by different laboratories using diverse techniques. Each donor's leukapheresis produced roughly between about 0.85 and 10 billion PBMCs.

This clone was seen only a few times. Its target antigen remains unknown. No base quality information exists; no much larger clone differs at one position. TCR CDR3 regions were amplified from genomic DNA by multiplex PCR using the deep immunoSEQ assay. Genomic DNA extracted from each cell subset was distributed evenly over all wells of several immunoSEQ 96-well plates, and each plate served as one replicate. For sorted subsets, each replicate PCR was loaded with 200 ng genomic DNA, equivalent to some 27,000 T cell genomes. The purified libraries were quantified using a Qubit 3.0 fluorometer, sized with a Bioanalyzer 2100, and then quantified again using the KAPA Library Quantification kit. Each immunoSEQ 96-well plate was sequenced on its own single-read 150-cycle Illumina NextSeq 550 flow cell. In the source study's methods: Because the immunoSEQ output included only junctional sequences and no quality scores, the filtering could not be the same as the filtering used for full-length reads. To assign V/J genes and CDR3, sequences were annotated using PyIR, a Python wrapper for IgBLAST v1.9, with IMGT germline references. Reads were filtered out if the reads had weak V/J assignments (E-value above 1e-6), no CDR3, stop codons, out-of-frame junctions, or ambiguous translated residues. A V3J clonotype was defined by an identical inferred V gene, J gene, and CDR3 amino acid sequence. Percentage overlap between repertoires was computed as shared unique clonotypes divided by the size of the smaller repertoire. RTK rarefaction, the Chao1 estimator, and Recon v2.1 estimates of unobserved clonotypes were used to assess repertoire richness. Generation probabilities were computed with OLGA for all TCRbeta clonotypes obtained by the gDNA method from a handful of donors. TCRdb obtained this table from immuneACCESS and retained in-frame rearrangements with V and J assigned. These tables miss some clones; where compared with another copy, unresolved V genes account for less than half of the shortfall, and the remainder is unexplained. V and J calls and clone size come straight from that table; D and trimming were deduced from the DNA. The sample data list about 340,000 clones, and less than 85% of these were observed just once. The ten largest account for over 9.5% of the sample.

Healthy HIV-negative adults with no recently reported acute infections or vaccinations were included as donors. Every donor was a Caucasian adult living in Nashville, Tennessee, USA. CD4+ T cells were enriched by magnetic negative selection, after which naive cells were positively selected on CD45RA and the negative fraction was taken as the memory subset. Blood was collected by leukapheresis, and PBMCs were isolated by Ficoll-Histopaque density gradient centrifugation and then cryopreserved in liquid nitrogen vapor phase. Analytical flow cytometry was used to check the purity and quantity of every magnetically sorted T cell population. Genomic DNA was isolated from every sorted fraction and measured by UV absorbance on a Nanodrop 2000c. What the research found in general, with its limitations: Based on pairwise subsampling, the degree of clonotype sharing among donors was expected to be affected by sequencing depth. Even with the large sequencing depth, rarefaction of the sorted-subset datasets indicated that sequencing was incomplete. Clonotypes shared by all four sorted-subset donors showed higher generation probabilities than non-shared clonotypes. Sampling was restricted to blood, and TCR repertoires in tissue are likely to differ from TCR repertoires in blood. Across a handful of donors, about 5.2% of naive CD4, roughly 3.5% of naive CD8, 2.3% of memory CD4, and approximately 0.4% of memory CD8 clonotypes were shared. Because the study included a small number of donors, the genetic and exposure-history diversity represented was limited. Naive subsets generally had larger estimated clonotype richness than memory subsets.

The V end loses 2 bases and the J end loses 6 bases, and a stretch of 10 bases separates them. The CDR3 contains 14 residues, cysteine and phenylalanine counted. The retained sequence is limited to the CDR3, 42 bases, with the frame set at the first base. Taken from the germline V gene, the CDR1 and CDR2 loops are SGHDN and FVKESK. The receptor comes from a man in his thirties or forties in good health. The specimen sequenced was memory CD4+ T cells sorted from blood. The intended sense of this specimen's cell subset or site label: CD45RA-negative fraction. Rearrangement joined TRBV14 to TRBJ2-2, with the D gene not clear enough to name. In nucleotide form, the sequence is TGTGCCAGCAGCCAACAGGCCATGGCCGGGGAGCTGTTTTTT. This gives the protein CASSQQAMAGELFF.